This T cell receptor beta chain was found in a study of CD8 T cells in ankylosing spondylitis. Overall study findings and caveats: Characteristic of ankylosing spondylitis blood, it appeared, was a TCR beta motif comprising about 8 highly homologous variants. Disease-associated clones were reportedly significantly overrepresented in matched ankylosing spondylitis synovial fluid. A number of the motif variants had already been described in reactive arthritis synovial fluid and blood.

This clonotype was observed many times. Its antigen is not known. The CDR3 has 14 residues. J lost 5 bases, V lost 4 bases, and 9 bases had no gene match. CDR1 and CDR2 from the germline V gene are DFQATT and SNEGSKA (reference sequence). The authors made TCR beta libraries by quantitative 5'-RACE with molecular barcodes. TCRdb itself ran the 5' RACE reads through MiXCR, one entry per CDR3 protein. Of approximately 240,000 distinct CDR3 sequences in the sample, about 11% were seen once. The sequenced material came from blood, either unsorted or a sorted T cell fraction (not recorded which). The clonotype was recovered from a male donor with ankylosing spondylitis or in good health (not recorded which). The chain links TRBV20-1 to TRBJ2-5; 8 positions match TRBD1. CDR3 bases: TGCAGTGCTAATCGGGGAGACAGGGGTGAGACCCAGTACTTC. It codes for CSANRGDRGETQYF.